The text below deals with one TCR beta chain. The target antigen is unknown. This specimen belongs to a study of T-cell memory formation after mild COVID-19. General observations from the study: Contracting CD4+ clones were located mainly in CM and EM, and CD8+ clones in EMRA.

CDR1 and CDR2 (germline): MNHNS, SASEGT. This CDR3 has 14 amino acids. Trimming pared 7 bases from V and 7 bases from J, leaving 19 bases between. The authors produced TCR alpha and TCR beta cDNA libraries with sample barcodes and UMIs by 5'RACE using constant-segment primers. Each CDR3 protein gets one entry after TCRdb re-called the 5' RACE reads with MiXCR. The table records a few hundred thousand distinct CDR3 sequences, 28% of them present only once. The J gene is TRBJ1-2, the V gene TRBV6-1, with D unresolved. Sequenced material: PBMCs or a T cell subset sorted from them (not recorded which). The receptor's source is an adult woman who had mild COVID-19 (a few samples of this study predate the infection). Cell type and time point are not known. The CDR3 bases are TGTGCCAGCACACCCGGGCCGAAGACTACTGGCTACACCTTC. This encodes CASTPGPKTTGYTF.